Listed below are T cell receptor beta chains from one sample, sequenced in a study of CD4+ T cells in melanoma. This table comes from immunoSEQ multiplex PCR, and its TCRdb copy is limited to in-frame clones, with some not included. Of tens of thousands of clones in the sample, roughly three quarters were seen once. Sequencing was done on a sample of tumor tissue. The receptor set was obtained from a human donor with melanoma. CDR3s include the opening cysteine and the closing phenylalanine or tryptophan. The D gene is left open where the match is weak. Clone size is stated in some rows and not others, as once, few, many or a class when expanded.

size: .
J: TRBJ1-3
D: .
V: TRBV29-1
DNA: TGCAGCGGCAGCAACTCTGGAAACACCATATATTTT
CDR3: CSGSNSGNTIYF

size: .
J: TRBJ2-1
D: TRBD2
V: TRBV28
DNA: TGTGCCAGCGCCCGGACTAGCGGGGGGAATGAGCAGTTCTTC
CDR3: CASARTSGGNEQFF

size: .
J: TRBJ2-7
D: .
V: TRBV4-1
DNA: TGCGCCAGCAGCCAAGCTAGAGGACTTCCCTACGAGCAGTACTTC
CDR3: CASSQARGLPYEQYF

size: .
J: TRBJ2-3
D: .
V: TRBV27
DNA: TGTGCCAGCAGTCCCCACGGTGACTCCTCACTAAATACGCAGTATTTT
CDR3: CASSPHGDSSLNTQYF

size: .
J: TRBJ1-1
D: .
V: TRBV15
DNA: TGTGCCACCAGCAGAGATCAGGGGAACACTGAAGCTTTCTTT
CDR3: CATSRDQGNTEAFF

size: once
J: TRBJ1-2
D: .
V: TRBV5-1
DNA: TGCGCCAGCAGCTATGACGGCGAAAACTATGGCTACACCTTC
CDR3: CASSYDGENYGYTF

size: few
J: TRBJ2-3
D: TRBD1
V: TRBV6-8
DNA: TGTGCCAGCAGCCTTCCGGGACAGGGGGGTTGGACAGATACGCAGTATTTT
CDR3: CASSLPGQGGWTDTQYF

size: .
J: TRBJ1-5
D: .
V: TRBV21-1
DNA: TGTGCCAGCAGCAAATTCGGCGGGACAGGGGTGTGGCAGCCCCAGCATTTT
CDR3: CASSKFGGTGVWQPQHF

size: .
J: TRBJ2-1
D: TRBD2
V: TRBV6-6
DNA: TGTGCCAGCAGTTACATGACTAGCGGGGGGGTGGGTGAGCAGTTCTTC
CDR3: CASSYMTSGGVGEQFF

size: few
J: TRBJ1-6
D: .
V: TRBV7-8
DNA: TGTGCCAGCAGGAAAGGGGAAAGTTATAATTCACCCCTCCACTTT
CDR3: CASRKGESYNSPLHF

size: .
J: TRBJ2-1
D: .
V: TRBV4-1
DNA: TGCGCCAGCAGCCAGGGTTTCGAGAGCCTCCCATACAATGAGCAGTTCTTC
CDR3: CASSQGFESLPYNEQFF

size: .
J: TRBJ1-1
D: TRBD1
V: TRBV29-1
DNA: TGCAGCGTTGTAGCCCTCACCGACAGGGGGCCGAACACTGAAGCTTTCTTT
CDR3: CSVVALTDRGPNTEAFF

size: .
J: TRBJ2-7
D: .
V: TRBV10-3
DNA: TGTGCCATGACCACCCGGGAACAGGGATCCGAGCAGTACTTC
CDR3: CAMTTREQGSEQYF

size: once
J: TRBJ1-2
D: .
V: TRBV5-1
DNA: TGCGCCAGCAAGGACGCGGCTGGTGTGGGCTACACCTTC
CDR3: CASKDAAGVGYTF

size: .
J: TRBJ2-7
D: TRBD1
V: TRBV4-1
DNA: TGCGCCAGCAGCCAAGAAACTCAAGGGACAGGGGCCGAGCAGTACTTC
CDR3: CASSQETQGTGAEQYF

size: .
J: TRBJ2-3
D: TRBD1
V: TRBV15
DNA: TGTGCCACCAGCAGAGGGGACAGGGTTGGAACAGATACGCAGTATTTT
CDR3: CATSRGDRVGTDTQYF

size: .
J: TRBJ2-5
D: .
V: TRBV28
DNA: TGTGCCAGCAGTTTCTGGGGGAGGGAGACCCAGTACTTC
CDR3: CASSFWGRETQYF

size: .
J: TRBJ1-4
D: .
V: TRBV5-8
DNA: TGTGCCAGCAGCCCGGACTGGGCCCTTGAAAAACTGTTTTTT
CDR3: CASSPDWALEKLFF

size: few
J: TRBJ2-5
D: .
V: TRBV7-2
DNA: TGTGCCAGCAGCTTAGTCAGGAGGGCGTACCAAGAGACCCAGTACTTC
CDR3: CASSLVRRAYQETQYF

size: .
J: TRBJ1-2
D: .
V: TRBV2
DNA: TGTGCCAGCAGTGAAGGGAACTTGGGGGGCTACACCTTC
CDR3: CASSEGNLGGYTF

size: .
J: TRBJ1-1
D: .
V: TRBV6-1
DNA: TGTGCCAGCAGTGAATTTTCGGGCCGCACTGAAGCTTTCTTT
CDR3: CASSEFSGRTEAFF

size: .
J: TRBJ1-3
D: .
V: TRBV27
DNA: TGTGCCACCCGTGGTACGGGGGCGGTGGGAAACACCATATATTTT
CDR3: CATRGTGAVGNTIYF

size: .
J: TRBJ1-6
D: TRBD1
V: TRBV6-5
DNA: TGTGCCAGCAGTTACACTGGGACAGGGGAATCACCCCTCCACTTT
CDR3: CASSYTGTGESPLHF

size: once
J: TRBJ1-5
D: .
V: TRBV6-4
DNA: TGTGCCAGCAGTGAAAACAGGGCGTCCAATCAGCCCCAGCATTTT
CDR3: CASSENRASNQPQHF

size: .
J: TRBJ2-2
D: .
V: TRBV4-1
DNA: TGCGCCAGCAGCCTAAGAGGGACTCCTGTCGGGGAGCTGTTTTTT
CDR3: CASSLRGTPVGELFF

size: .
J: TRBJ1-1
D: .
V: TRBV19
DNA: TGTGCCAGTAGTATAGCTACAGGGAGGCACACTGAAGCTTTCTTT
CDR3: CASSIATGRHTEAFF

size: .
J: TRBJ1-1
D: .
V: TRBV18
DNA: TGTGCCAGCCGGGTCCACACTGAAGCTTTCTTT
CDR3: CASRVHTEAFF

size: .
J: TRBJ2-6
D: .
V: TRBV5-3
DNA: TGTGCCAGAAGCTCTGGACAGTCGTCCTCTGGGGCCAACGTCCTGACTTTC
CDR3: CARSSGQSSSGANVLTF

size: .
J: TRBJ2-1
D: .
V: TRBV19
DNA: TGTGCCAGTAGTATAGCAGGGTCTGAGCAGTTCTTC
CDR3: CASSIAGSEQFF

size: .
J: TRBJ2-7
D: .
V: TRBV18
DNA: TGTGCCAGCTCACCACCGGGACCGGCTTCCTACGAGCAGTACTTC
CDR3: CASSPPGPASYEQYF

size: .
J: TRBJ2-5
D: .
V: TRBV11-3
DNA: TGTGCCAGCAGCTTAGACGGGTTCGAGACCCAGTACTTC
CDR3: CASSLDGFETQYF

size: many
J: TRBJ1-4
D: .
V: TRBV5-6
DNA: TGTGCCAGCAGCTCTCGGGCCCAAGGTCCCTCCAATGAAAAACTGTTTTTT
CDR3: CASSSRAQGPSNEKLFF